Listed here are 2 T cell receptor beta chains from one sample, sequenced in a study of cytomegalovirus exposure and HLA in healthy donors. Researchers ran the PCR with 60 Vbeta and 13 Jbeta primers. Clones were sequenced by immunoSEQ multiplex PCR, and TCRdb holds only the in-frame ones, with some missing. This table has some 60,000 clones, 70% to 90% appearing once. Sequenced material: PBMCs. These TCRs come from a male donor in good health and CMV-seronegative.

This clone was picked up one time. This chain connects TRBV10-3 to TRBJ2-6; D is ambiguous. This CDR3 comprises 18 residues. Per the germline V gene, CDR1 is ENHRY and CDR2 is SYGVKD. V was cut by 0 bases and J by 0 bases, with 12 bases left in between. In DNA form, the CDR3 reads TGTGCCATCAGTGAGTCGAGGAAGGATCCCTCTGGGGCCAACGTCCTGACTTTC. It codes for CAISESRKDPSGANVLTF.

The chain uses TRBV2 and TRBJ2-3; 12 positions match TRBD2. Trimming removed 4 bases from V and 6 bases from J; junction bases left unmatched: 5. This CDR3 spans 15 amino acids. The germline CDR1 and CDR2 sequences are SNHLY and FYNNEI. This CDR3 is CASSGLAGAVDTQYF. The CDR3 DNA sequence: TGTGCCAGCAGTGGACTAGCGGGGGCCGTTGATACGCAGTATTTT.